These T cell receptor beta chains were read from a single sample in a study of T cell responses to AZD1222 COVID-19 vaccine. Profiled with immunoSEQ multiplex PCR; TCRdb holds only in-frame clones, not every one. The data hold 100,000 to 150,000 clones, with 93% observed a single time. The sequencing used peripheral blood, collected on day 0 of AZD1222 vaccination. The receptors shown here come from an adult in good health. CDR3s include the opening cysteine and the closing phenylalanine or tryptophan. D genes are given only for firm matches. Size is stated for part of the rows, as once, few or many counts, or as a class when the clone is expanded.

v_call	clone_size	j_call	d_call	cdr3_length	cdr3_aa	cdr3_nt
TRBV2	.	TRBJ2-1	TRBD2	13	CASSLRTSGSEFF	TGTGCCAGCAGTCTGAGGACTAGCGGGAGTGAGTTCTTC
TRBV27	.	TRBJ2-7	.	15	CASSLFWRYDYEQYF	TGTGCCAGCAGTTTATTTTGGCGGTACGACTACGAGCAGTACTTC
TRBV19	.	TRBJ2-1	TRBD2	13	CASSISGRNEQFF	TGTGCCAGTAGTATTAGCGGGAGAAATGAGCAGTTCTTC
TRBV2	once	TRBJ2-5	TRBD2	16	CASSEAGGGSQETQYF	TGTGCCAGCAGTGAAGCCGGGGGGGGAAGCCAAGAGACCCAGTACTTC
TRBV5-1	.	TRBJ2-1	TRBD1	15	CASSQTDRGYNEQFF	TGCGCCAGCAGCCAGACGGACAGGGGGTACAATGAGCAGTTCTTC
TRBV6-1	.	TRBJ2-1	.	14	CASSEVTGLDEQFF	TGTGCCAGCAGTGAAGTTACGGGGTTGGATGAGCAGTTCTTC
TRBV9	.	TRBJ2-1	TRBD2	14	CASSVVGGHNEQFF	TGTGCCAGCAGCGTAGTGGGAGGGCACAATGAGCAGTTCTTC
TRBV27	.	TRBJ1-5	.	13	CASSLGGGQPQHF	TGTGCCAGCAGTTTAGGAGGGGGTCAGCCCCAGCATTTT
TRBV7-2	.	TRBJ2-1	.	13	CASSFSSYNEQFF	TGTGCCAGCAGCTTTAGCTCCTACAATGAGCAGTTCTTC
TRBV6-2/TRBV6-3	.	TRBJ2-1	TRBD2	16	CASSDAGTSGRMEQFF	TGTGCCAGCAGTGACGCCGGGACTAGCGGGAGAATGGAGCAGTTCTTC
TRBV21-1	.	TRBJ1-1	.	17	CASSKGWQGWSVTEAFF	TGTGCCAGCAGCAAAGGGTGGCAGGGATGGTCTGTAACTGAAGCTTTCTTT
TRBV29-1	.	TRBJ1-2	.	15	CSVDLFSAGKGGYTF	TGCAGCGTTGATCTATTTAGTGCGGGGAAGGGTGGCTACACCTTC